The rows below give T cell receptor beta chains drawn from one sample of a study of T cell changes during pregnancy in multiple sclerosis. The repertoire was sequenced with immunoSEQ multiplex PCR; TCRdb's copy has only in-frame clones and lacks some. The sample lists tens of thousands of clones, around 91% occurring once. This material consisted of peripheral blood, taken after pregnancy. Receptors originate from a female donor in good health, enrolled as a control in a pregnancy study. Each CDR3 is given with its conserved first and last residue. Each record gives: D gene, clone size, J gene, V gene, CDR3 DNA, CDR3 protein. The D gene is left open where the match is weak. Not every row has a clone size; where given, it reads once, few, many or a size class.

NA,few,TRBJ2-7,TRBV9,TGTGCCAGCAGCGTAGGGGGATTCTTGGACAGTCCCTCCTACGAGCAGTACTTC,CASSVGGFLDSPSYEQYF
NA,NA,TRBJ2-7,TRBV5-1,TGCGCCAGCAGCTTGGCGGGATTTTACCACGAGCAGTACTTC,CASSLAGFYHEQYF
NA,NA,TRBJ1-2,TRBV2,TGTGCCAGTCTACTCGTAGGCTACACCTTC,CASLLVGYTF
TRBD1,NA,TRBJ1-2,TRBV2,TGTGCCAGCAAAGTACAGGGGGTGTACGGCTACACCTTC,CASKVQGVYGYTF
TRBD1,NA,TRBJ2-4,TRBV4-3,TGCGCCAGCAGCCAAGAGGAGGACAGGGGGAACCTAATTCAGTACTTC,CASSQEEDRGNLIQYF
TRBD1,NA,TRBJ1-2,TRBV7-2,TGTGCCAGCAGCTTAGGGAATGTCAGGGGGCCCTCTGGCTACACCTTC,CASSLGNVRGPSGYTF
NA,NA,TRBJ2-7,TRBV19,TGTGCCAGTAGTCACCGGGACACCTCCTACGAGCAGTACTTC,CASSHRDTSYEQYF
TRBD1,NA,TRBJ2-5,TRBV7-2,TGTGCCAGCAGTCCATATTCCGACAGGGCCCAAGAGACCCAGTACTTC,CASSPYSDRAQETQYF
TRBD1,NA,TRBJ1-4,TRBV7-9,TGTGCCAGCACCCCTACAGGGGGCGGTGAAAAACTGTTTTTT,CASTPTGGGEKLFF
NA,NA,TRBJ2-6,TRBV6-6,TGTGCCAGCAGCCCCCAATTCTCTGGGGCCAACGTCCTGACTTTC,CASSPQFSGANVLTF
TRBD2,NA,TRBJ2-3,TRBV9,TGTGCCAGCAGCGGTAGCGGGGGCACAGATACGCAGTATTTT,CASSGSGGTDTQYF
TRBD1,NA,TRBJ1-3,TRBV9,TGTGCCAGCAGCGTAGAAGACAGGGGGCCCACCATATATTTT,CASSVEDRGPTIYF
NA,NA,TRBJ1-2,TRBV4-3,TGCGCCAGCAGCCAAGATCCGGAGCTCTATGGCTACACCTTC,CASSQDPELYGYTF
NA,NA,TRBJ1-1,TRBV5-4,TGTGCCAGCAGCTTGGTGCAGGGATCGACTGAAGCTTTCTTT,CASSLVQGSTEAFF
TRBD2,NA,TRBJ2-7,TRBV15,TGTGCCACCAGCAGAGGGGGAGGGAGGGAGCAGTACTTC,CATSRGGGREQYF
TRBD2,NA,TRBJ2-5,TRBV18,TGTGCCAGCCGGGGGGGCGCTTCTTTGGAGACCCAGTACTTC,CASRGGASLETQYF
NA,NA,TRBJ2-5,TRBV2,TGTGCCAGCAGTGAACGGGAAGGGTCAGGGAGGCAGACCCAGTACTTC,CASSEREGSGRQTQYF
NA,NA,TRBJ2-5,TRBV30,TGTGCCTGGAGTACGGGGGAGACCCAGTACTTC,CAWSTGETQYF
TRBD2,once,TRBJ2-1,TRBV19,TGTGCCAGTATGGCCCTTACTAGCGGGGGTGCCAATGAGCAGTTCTTC,CASMALTSGGANEQFF
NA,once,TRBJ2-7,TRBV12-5,TGTGCTAGTGGTCCAACTCAAGGACGGGGTGACGAGCAGTACTTC,CASGPTQGRGDEQYF
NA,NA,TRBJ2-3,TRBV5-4,TGTGCCAGCAGCACTAGCACAGATACGCAGTATTTT,CASSTSTDTQYF
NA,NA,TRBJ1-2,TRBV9,TGTGCCAGCAGCGTAGAGCAGGGCGCGAACTATGGCTACACCTTC,CASSVEQGANYGYTF
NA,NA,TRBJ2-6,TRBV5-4,TGTGCCAGCAGCTTCGGATTGACTGGCTCTGGGGCCAACGTCCTGACTTTC,CASSFGLTGSGANVLTF
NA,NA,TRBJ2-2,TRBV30,TGTGCCTTGACAGGTGTCACCGGGGAGCTGTTTTTT,CALTGVTGELFF
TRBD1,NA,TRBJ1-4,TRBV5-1,TGCGCCAGCAGCTTGGGTGGGACAGAAAATGAAAAACTGTTTTTT,CASSLGGTENEKLFF
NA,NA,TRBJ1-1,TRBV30,TGTGCCTGGAGTGTTGGAGACACTGAAGCTTTCTTT,CAWSVGDTEAFF
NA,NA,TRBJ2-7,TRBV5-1,TGCGCCAGCGCTCGGAACCAGGAGTTTCGGGGCGAGCAGTACTTC,CASARNQEFRGEQYF
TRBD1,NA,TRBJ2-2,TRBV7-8,TGTGCCAGCAGCCACAGACAGGGGGCGAGCACCGGGGAGCTGTTTTTT,CASSHRQGASTGELFF
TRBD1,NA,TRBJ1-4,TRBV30,TGTGCCTGGAGCAAGGACAGGGGAGGGGAACTGTTTTTT,CAWSKDRGGELFF
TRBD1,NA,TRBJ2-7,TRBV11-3,TGTGCCAGCGGGACAGGTTCCTACGAGCAGTACTTC,CASGTGSYEQYF
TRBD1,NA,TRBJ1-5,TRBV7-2,TGTGCCAGCAGCCCACGGACAGGGAACCAGCCCCAGCATTTT,CASSPRTGNQPQHF
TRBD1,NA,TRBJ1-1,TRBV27,TGTGCCAGCAGGCGGGACAGGGGGAACACTGAAGCTTTCTTT,CASRRDRGNTEAFF
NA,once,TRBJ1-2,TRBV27,TGTGCCAGCAGGCGGACACAAGGCTATGGCTACACCTTC,CASRRTQGYGYTF
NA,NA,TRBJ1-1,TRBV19,TGTGCCAGTAGACCCACTGACTCCCGGACACTGAACACTGAAGCTTTCTTT,CASRPTDSRTLNTEAFF
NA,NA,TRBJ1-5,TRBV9,TGTGCCAGCAGCACCTCCGCAGGGGAAAATCAGCCCCAGCATTTT,CASSTSAGENQPQHF
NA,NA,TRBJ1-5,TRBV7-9,TGTGCCAGCAGCCCCGGGACACCACTGAAGCCCCAGCATTTT,CASSPGTPLKPQHF
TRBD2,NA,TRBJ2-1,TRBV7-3,TGTGCCAGCAGCTTAAGACCGACTAGCGGGGATTACAATGAGCAGTTCTTC,CASSLRPTSGDYNEQFF
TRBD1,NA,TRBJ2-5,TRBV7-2,TGTGCCAGCAGCCGAATTCTTGGACAGGGGATCGAGACCCAGTACTTC,CASSRILGQGIETQYF
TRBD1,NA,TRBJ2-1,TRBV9,TGTGCCAGCAGCGACGGGACAGGGGGTCGCAATGAGCAGTTCTTC,CASSDGTGGRNEQFF
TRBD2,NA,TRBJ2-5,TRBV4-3,TGCGCCAGCAGCCAAGATCTAGCGGGGGTTGAGACCCAGTACTTC,CASSQDLAGVETQYF
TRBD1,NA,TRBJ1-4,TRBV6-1,TGTGCCAGTAACGGACAGGCTGATGAAAAACTGTTTTTT,CASNGQADEKLFF
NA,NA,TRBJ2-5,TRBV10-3,TGTGCCATCAGTGATGGGGGGGCCCAGGGGGAGACCCAGTACTTC,CAISDGGAQGETQYF
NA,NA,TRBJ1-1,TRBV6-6,TGTGCCAGCACCAGCACTGAAGCTTTCTTT,CASTSTEAFF
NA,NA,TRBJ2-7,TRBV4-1,TGCGCCAGCAGCCAAGCAGACGCCAGAAGGACTCACTACGAGCAGTACTTC,CASSQADARRTHYEQYF
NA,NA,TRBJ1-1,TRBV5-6,TGTGCCAGCAGCTTGGAGAGATCTACTGAAGCTTTCTTT,CASSLERSTEAFF
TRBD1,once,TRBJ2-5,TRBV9,TGTGCCAGCAGCGTAGAACAGGGGGTGGCAGAGACCCAGTACTTC,CASSVEQGVAETQYF
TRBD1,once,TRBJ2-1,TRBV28,TGTGCCAGCAGTTTATCAGACAGGGAACTCTACAATGAGCAGTTCTTC,CASSLSDRELYNEQFF
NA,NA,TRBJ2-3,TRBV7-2,TGTGCCAGCAGGGAATCGGGACTGAGCACAGATACGCAGTATTTT,CASRESGLSTDTQYF
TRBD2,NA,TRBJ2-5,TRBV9,TGTGCCAGCAGCGTAGGCCTAGCGGGGTGGGATTATCCAGAGACCCAGTACTTC,CASSVGLAGWDYPETQYF
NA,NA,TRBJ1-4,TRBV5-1,TGCGCCAGCAGAGGCCGCGAGGGTAATGAAAAACTGTTTTTT,CASRGREGNEKLFF